This T cell receptor beta chain is from a study of shared clonotypes between healthy human individuals. Overall study findings and caveats: The sampled material consisted only of blood, and tissue repertoires are likely to differ.

Germline V gene lookup returns CDR1 SGHTS and CDR2 YDEGEE. CDR3 length equals 13 residues. V was pared by 3 bases and J by 5 bases, with 12 bases between. Produced via immunoSEQ multiplex PCR; TCRdb's table is partial and in-frame only. This sample has 2,100,000 or so clones; around 95% occur once, and the top ten carry around 0.13%. About this clone: The antigen remains undetermined.

This chain connects TRBV5-8 to TRBJ2-7; D is perhaps TRBD1 (6 bases). Sample: naive CD4+ T cells sorted from blood. Subset in this sample: CD45RA+ positively selected. This TCR derives from a man younger than 35 in good health. CDR3 DNA sequence: TGTGCCAGCAGCTCGCTCAGGGGCGACGAGCAGTACTTC. Its translation is CASSSLRGDEQYF.